One sample yielded the 23 T cell receptor beta chains listed below, sequenced in a study of blood T cell repertoires in COVID-19. TCRdb keeps only in-frame clones here, not all; method: immunoSEQ multiplex PCR. The sample yields more than 90,000 clones, about 81% seen once. What was sequenced was peripheral blood. All receptors derive from an elderly man with acute or convalescent COVID-19.

The chain is built from TRBV28 and TRBJ2-1; 8 positions agree with TRBD2. The CDR3 has 15 residues. Germline trimming cut 8 bases from V and 1 base from J; bases unmatched to any gene: 7. Germline CDR1 reads MDHEN; CDR2 reads SYDVKM. CDR3 nucleotides: TGTGCCAGCTCCGATTTAGCGGGGTCCTACAATGAGCAGTTCTTC. This encodes CASSDLAGSYNEQFF.

The chain recombines TRBV2 with TRBJ1-2; 10 nucleotides match TRBD1. The CDR3 contains 16 residues. Germline V lookup: CDR1 SNHLY, CDR2 FYNNEI. V was clipped by 8 bases and J by 11 bases; unmatched bases: 20. The CDR3 sequence: CASLRDRGSLGVRYTF. DNA of the CDR3: TGTGCCAGCCTCCGGGACAGGGGCTCGCTGGGGGTGCGGTACACCTTC.

The V gene is TRBV7-8, the J gene TRBJ2-2; D gene uncertain. The ends were cut back, 4 bases at V and 5 bases at J, with 14 bases in the middle. The CDR3 loop spans 15 amino acids. Germline V gene data show CDR1 as SGHVS and CDR2 as FQNEAQ. The CDR3 sequence is CASSSLVGATGELFF. CDR3 DNA sequence: TGTGCCAGCAGCTCCCTGGTAGGAGCGACCGGGGAGCTGTTTTTT.

This clone is a singleton in its sample. The chain employs TRBV19 and TRBJ1-3; 7 bases fit TRBD1. J lost 1 base, V lost 3 bases, and 3 bases had no gene match. The CDR3 sequence is 15 residues long. Looked up from germline, CDR1 is LNHDA and CDR2 is SQIVND (reference sequence). The CDR3 bases are TGTGCCAGTAGTATGGGACAGTATTCTGGAAACACCATATATTTT. Protein product: CASSMGQYSGNTIYF.

Concerning this clone: A read error may explain this, as a much larger clone is one base away. Other DNA sequences within the sample encode an identical CDR3. The chain joins TRBV5-5 to TRBJ2-7; 8 bases fit TRBD1. Germline V gene data show CDR1 as SGHKS and CDR2 as YYEKEE (reference sequence). Unmatched junction bases numbered 0, after V lost 2 bases and J lost 2 bases. The CDR3 runs 13 residues. This chain's CDR3 is CASSLQGAYEQYF. The CDR3, as DNA: TGTGCCAGCAGCTTACAGGGGGCCTACGAGCAGTACTTC.

The chain recombines TRBV28 with TRBJ1-3, with 8 positions matching TRBD1. Germline V gene data show CDR1 as MDHEN and CDR2 as SYDVKM. J lost 5 bases, V lost 5 bases, and 8 bases had no gene match. The CDR3 consists of 15 residues. The CDR3 is CASSPHRGSRNTIYF. The CDR3 DNA follows: TGTGCCAGCAGTCCCCACAGGGGGAGTCGAAACACCATATATTTT.

This chain links TRBV6-5 with TRBJ2-7; TRBD1 aligns across 8 bases. The junction had 14 bases not matched to a gene; V was cut back by 7 bases and J by 6 bases. The CDR3 is made up of 15 amino acids. From germline, CDR1 is MNHEY and CDR2 SVGAGI. CDR3 loop: CASKLQVGTGPEQYF. The CDR3 nucleotides read TGTGCCAGCAAACTCCAGGTCGGGACAGGACCCGAGCAGTACTTC.

The chain links TRBV10-1 to TRBJ2-3; TRBD2 matches 9 bases. The CDR3 runs 13 residues. Germline assignment: CDR1 WNHNN and CDR2 SYGVQD (reference sequence). V dropped 3 bases and J dropped 10; count of bases not matched to a gene: 5. The CDR3 loop reads CASSDFSGSAQYF. CDR3 DNA sequence: TGCGCCAGCAGTGACTTTAGCGGGAGTGCGCAGTATTTT.

V gene TRBV19 combines with J gene TRBJ2-1; 9 bases align to TRBD1. Germline loops: CDR1 LNHDA, CDR2 SQIVND (reference sequence). After removal of 3 bases from V and 9 bases from J, the junction contained 9 bases not matched to a gene. The CDR3 consists of 15 residues. For the CDR3, the DNA is TGTGCCAGTAGTATCATAAACGGACAGGGGAGTGAGCAGTTCTTC. This encodes CASSIINGQGSEQFF.

This chain links TRBV28 with TRBJ1-3, with 8 positions matching TRBD1. V was pared by 2 bases and J by 6 bases, with 15 bases of the junction left unmatched. This CDR3 contains 18 residues. CDR1 MDHEN and CDR2 SYDVKM come from the germline V gene. CDR3 residues: CASSLGQGALQNENTIYF. In nucleotides, the CDR3 is TGTGCCAGCAGTTTAGGGCAGGGGGCTTTACAGAACGAAAACACCATATATTTT.

The genes are TRBV7-8 and TRBJ1-6; the match to TRBD1 covers 7 bases. The CDR3 runs to 15 residues. Germline V gene lookup returns CDR1 SGHVS and CDR2 FQNEAQ. J lost 5 bases, V lost 4 bases, and 5 bases had no gene match. The CDR3 sequence is CASSSRQGHNSPLHF. CDR3 sequence (DNA): TGTGCCAGCAGCTCCCGACAGGGCCATAATTCACCCCTCCACTTT.

This sequence joins TRBV12-5 and TRBJ1-1; 11 positions agree with TRBD1. The CDR3 is 15 residues long. The V gene end was trimmed by 7 bases and the J gene end by 4 bases; junction bases not matched to a gene: 8. Per germline, CDR1 LGHNT and CDR2 FRNRAP. The CDR3 DNA follows: TGTGCTAGTGCTCTCTTCGGGACAGGGGGCACTGAAGCTTTCTTT. Protein product: CASALFGTGGTEAFF.

The rearrangement uses TRBV6-5 and TRBJ1-3; D is perhaps TRBD1 (6 bases). Deletions cut 4 bases from V and 0 bases from J, with 13 bases between. The CDR3 contains 16 residues. CDR1 and CDR2 (germline): MNHEY, SVGAGI. In nucleotides, the CDR3 is TGTGCCAGCAGTTTCACAGGGCAGACCTCTGGAAACACCATATATTTT. This translates into CASSFTGQTSGNTIYF.

The rearrangement joins TRBV6-1 to TRBJ1-5; tentative D call: TRBD1 (5 bases). Per the germline V gene, CDR1 is MNHNS and CDR2 is SASEGT. The CDR3 extends over 15 amino acids. V was trimmed by 0 bases and J by 10 bases, leaving 16 bases between them. In nucleotides, the CDR3 is TGTGCCAGCAGTGAAGCACCTAGGGGCCCCCTTCCCCAGCATTTT. Translating gives CASSEAPRGPLPQHF.

This chain uses TRBV28 with TRBJ1-1, with D unclear. This CDR3 has 13 amino acids. Germline CDR1 reads MDHEN; CDR2 reads SYDVKM. V gave up 3 bases and J gave up 3 bases, with 8 bases separating them. Here the CDR3 DNA reads TGTGCCAGCAGTTTGGACTGGGACACTGAAGCTTTCTTT. It specifies CASSLDWDTEAFF.

CDR3: CASSLHPGGTGELFF. In DNA form, the CDR3 reads TGTGCCAGCAGCTTACACCCAGGGGGCACCGGGGAGCTGTTTTTT. The chain employs TRBV7-2 and TRBJ2-2; 7 bases agree with TRBD1. After removal of 2 bases from V and 4 bases from J, the junction contained 4 bases not matched to a gene. This CDR3 spans 15 amino acids. Germline CDR1 reads SGHTA; CDR2 reads FQGNSA.

V usage is TRBV29-1 and J usage is TRBJ1-1, with TRBD1 as a possible D gene (5 bases). The CDR3 totals 14 residues. Germline-derived CDR1 and CDR2 are SQVTM and ANQGSEA. V lost 4 bases and J lost 1, with 13 bases in between. The DNA of the CDR3 is TGCAGCGTTGCCCCGGGACTTAAGAACACTGAAGCTTTCTTT. It specifies CSVAPGLKNTEAFF.

The gene calls are TRBV19 and TRBJ1-1; D not certain. The CDR3 has 12 residues. From germline, CDR1 is LNHDA and CDR2 SQIVND (reference sequence). V shed 7 bases and J shed 1 base, with 7 bases lying between them. CDR3 residues: CASTFGNTEAFF. CDR3 DNA: TGTGCCAGTACCTTCGGGAACACTGAAGCTTTCTTT.

The rearrangement links TRBV7-2 to TRBJ1-2, with 7 bases that match TRBD1. The CDR3 covers 14 residues. With 3 bases clipped from V and 4 bases from J, the junction kept 5 bases outside the gene matches. Germline CDR1 and CDR2: SGHTA and FQGNSA. CDR3 nucleotide sequence: TGTGCCAGCAGCTTCGGACAGGCGGGCTATGGCTACACCTTC. It encodes CASSFGQAGYGYTF.

This clone appeared once. The chain has TRBV27 and TRBJ1-1; 7 nucleotides align to TRBD1. The CDR3 spans 14 residues. CDR1 MNHEY and CDR2 SMNVEV come from the germline V gene (reference sequence). Unmatched junction bases numbered 6, after V lost 3 bases and J lost 5 bases. The CDR3: CASSLRGGGTEAFF. The CDR3 bases are TGTGCCAGCAGTTTGAGAGGGGGCGGGACTGAAGCTTTCTTT.

As concerns this clone: The junction does not match germline at one end; this may be a read error. The chain recombines TRBV15 with TRBJ2-1, with 8 positions matching TRBD1. In germline, CDR1 is LNHNV, CDR2 YYDKDF (reference sequence). The CDR3 is made up of 14 amino acids. CDR3 nucleotide sequence: TGTGCCACCACAGACAGGGGCCTCTACAATGGGCAGTTCTTC. Translated: CATTDRGLYNGQFF.

Only a few counts were recorded for this clone. The V and J genes are TRBV4-3 and TRBJ1-1; perhaps TRBD1 as D (5 bases). Trimming removed 0 bases at V and 6 bases at J, with 11 bases between. Germline-derived CDR1 and CDR2 are LGHNA and YSLEER. The CDR3 runs to 14 residues. CDR3 sequence: CASSQDLGGAEAFF. CDR3 sequence (DNA): TGCGCCAGCAGCCAAGATCTGGGGGGGGCTGAAGCTTTCTTT.

The J gene is TRBJ1-2, the V gene TRBV28; TRBD1 agrees at 11 bases. This CDR3 is 15 amino acids long. From germline, CDR1 is MDHEN and CDR2 SYDVKM. V lost 5 bases and J lost 7; bases outside the gene matches: 9. The CDR3 spells CASSLDGTGGLGYTF. CDR3 DNA: TGTGCCAGCAGTCTCGATGGGACAGGGGGACTTGGCTACACCTTC.